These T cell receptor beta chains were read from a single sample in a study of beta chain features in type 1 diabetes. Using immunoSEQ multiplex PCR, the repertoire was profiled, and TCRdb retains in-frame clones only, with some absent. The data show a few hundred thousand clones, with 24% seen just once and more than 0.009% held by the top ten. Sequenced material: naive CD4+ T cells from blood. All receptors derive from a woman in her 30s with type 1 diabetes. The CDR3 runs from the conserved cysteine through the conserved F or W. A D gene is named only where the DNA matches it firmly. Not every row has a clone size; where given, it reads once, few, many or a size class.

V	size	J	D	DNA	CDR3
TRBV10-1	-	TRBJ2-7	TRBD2	TGCGCCAGCAGTTCTAGCGGGATGTGGTACGAGCAGTACTTC	CASSSSGMWYEQYF
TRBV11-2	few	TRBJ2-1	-	TGTGCCAGCAGCTTAGGGAGACTAGGGGGCGAGCAGTTCTTC	CASSLGRLGGEQFF
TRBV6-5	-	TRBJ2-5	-	TGTGCCAGCAGCACGCGAGGGGAGACCCAGTACTTC	CASSTRGETQYF
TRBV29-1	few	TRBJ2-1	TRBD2	TGCAGCGCTTCCGATTGGGGACTAGCGGGGTTCTCCTACAATGAGCAGTTCTTC	CSASDWGLAGFSYNEQFF
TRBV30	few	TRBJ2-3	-	TGTGCCTGGAGTGCCCGCTGGGGCGGGGAGGCAGATACGCAGTATTTT	CAWSARWGGEADTQYF
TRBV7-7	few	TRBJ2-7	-	TGTGCTAGCAGCTTAGCAATGGGAGCGTACTACGAGCAGTACTTC	CASSLAMGAYYEQYF
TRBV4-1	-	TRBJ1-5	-	TGCGCCAGCAGCCACCCCCGGGGGGATCAGCCCCAGCATTTT	CASSHPRGDQPQHF
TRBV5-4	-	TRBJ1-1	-	TGTGCCAGCAGCTTGGCAGGGGTCATGAACACTGAAGCTTTCTTT	CASSLAGVMNTEAFF
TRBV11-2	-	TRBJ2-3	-	TGTGCCAGCAGCTTTGTAACCGGGACTCCACACCTTGGAGATACGCAGTATTTT	CASSFVTGTPHLGDTQYF
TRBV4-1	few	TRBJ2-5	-	TGCGCCAGCAGCCAAGACCGGGGTACCCAAGAGACCCAGTACTTC	CASSQDRGTQETQYF
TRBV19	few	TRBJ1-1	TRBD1	TGTGCCAGTAGTACCGACAGGGCCACTGAAGCTTTCTTT	CASSTDRATEAFF
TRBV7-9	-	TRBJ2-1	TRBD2	TGTGCCAGCAGCCCATCTCTGGGGCTAGCGGGAGAGGAGCAGTTCTTC	CASSPSLGLAGEEQFF
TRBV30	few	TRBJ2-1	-	TGTGCCTGGAGTGTAACCGGCAGGGGCGATGAGCAGTTCTTC	CAWSVTGRGDEQFF
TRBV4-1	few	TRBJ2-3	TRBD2	TGCGCCAGCAGCCAAAGGACTAGCAGAGATACGCAGTATTTT	CASSQRTSRDTQYF
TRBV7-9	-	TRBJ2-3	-	TGTGCCACCCGTCCCGGGTCTAGCACAGATACGCAGTATTTT	CATRPGSSTDTQYF
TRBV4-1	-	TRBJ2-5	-	TGCGCCAGCAGCCAAGATAGTGGGGCTAGTTTGGAGACCCAGTACTTC	CASSQDSGASLETQYF
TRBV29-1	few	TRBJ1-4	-	TGCAGCGCCGAGGAGCAGGGTGGAGAAAAACTGTTTTTT	CSAEEQGGEKLFF
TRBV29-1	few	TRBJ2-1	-	TGCAGCGTTGAAGATCAGGGATACAATGAGCAGTTCTTC	CSVEDQGYNEQFF
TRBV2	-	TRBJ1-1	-	TGTGCCAGCAGTGTATCACAGGGTCACACTGAAGCTTTCTTT	CASSVSQGHTEAFF
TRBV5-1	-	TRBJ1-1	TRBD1	TGCGCCAGCAGCGCGGGACAGGGTGATACTGAAGCTTTCTTT	CASSAGQGDTEAFF
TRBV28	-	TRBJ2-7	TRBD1	TGTGCCAGCAGTGAGGACAGGGGGAGCTCCTACGAGCAGTACTTC	CASSEDRGSSYEQYF
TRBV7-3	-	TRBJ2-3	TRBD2	TGTGCCAGCAGCTTACTGGGAACTAGCGGGAGGCCAGATACGCAGTATTTT	CASSLLGTSGRPDTQYF
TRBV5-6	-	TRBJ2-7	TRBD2	TGTGCCAGCAGCTTCGGGACTAGCGGCGACGAGCAGTACTTC	CASSFGTSGDEQYF
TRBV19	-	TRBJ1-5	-	TGTGCCAGTAGTACGCAGTCCAATCAGCCCCAGCATTTT	CASSTQSNQPQHF
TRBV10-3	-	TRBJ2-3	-	TGTGCCATCAGTGATAGAGATACGCAGTATTTT	CAISDRDTQYF
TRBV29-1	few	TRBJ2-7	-	TGCAGCGCCTCGGGTCGAAGCGAGACCTACGAGCAGTACTTC	CSASGRSETYEQYF
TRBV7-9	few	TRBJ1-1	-	TGTGCCAGCAGCTCACAGGGAGGGACTGAAGCTTTCTTT	CASSSQGGTEAFF
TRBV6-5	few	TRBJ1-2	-	TGTGCCAGCAGTTACGCGGGGGAAAGAGGCTACACCTTC	CASSYAGERGYTF
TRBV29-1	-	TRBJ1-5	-	TGCAGCGTTACAAGGGGCCGGGATCAGCCCCAGCATTTT	CSVTRGRDQPQHF
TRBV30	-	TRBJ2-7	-	TGTGCCTGGAGTGACCCTTCAGGGCGCGAGCAGTACTTC	CAWSDPSGREQYF
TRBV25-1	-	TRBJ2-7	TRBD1	TGTGCCAGCAGTGAATCTGGACAGGGAAGATACGAGCAGTACTTC	CASSESGQGRYEQYF
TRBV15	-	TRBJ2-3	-	TGTGCCACCAGCAGAGATTCCAGCGCAGATACGCAGTATTTT	CATSRDSSADTQYF